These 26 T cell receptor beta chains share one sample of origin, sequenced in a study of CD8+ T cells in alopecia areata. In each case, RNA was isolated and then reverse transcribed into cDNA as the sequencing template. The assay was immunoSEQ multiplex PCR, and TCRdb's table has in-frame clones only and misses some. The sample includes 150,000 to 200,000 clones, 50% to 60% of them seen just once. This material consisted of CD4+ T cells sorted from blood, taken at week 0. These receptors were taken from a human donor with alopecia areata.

The CDR3 sequence: CSAAGTGTDTQYF. DNA for the CDR3: TGCAGCGCCGCCGGGACAGGGACAGATACGCAGTATTTT. The gene calls are TRBV29-1 and TRBJ2-3; 9 positions agree with TRBD1. The CDR3 has 13 residues. V shed 7 bases, J shed 3 bases, and the junction held 5 bases outside the gene matches. Germline V gene lookup returns CDR1 SQVTM and CDR2 ANQGSEA.

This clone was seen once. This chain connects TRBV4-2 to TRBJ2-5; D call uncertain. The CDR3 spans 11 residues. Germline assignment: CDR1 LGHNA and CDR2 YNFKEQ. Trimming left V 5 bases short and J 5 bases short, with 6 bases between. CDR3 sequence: CASSTRETQYF. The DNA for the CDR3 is TGTGCCAGCAGCACTCGGGAGACCCAGTACTTC.

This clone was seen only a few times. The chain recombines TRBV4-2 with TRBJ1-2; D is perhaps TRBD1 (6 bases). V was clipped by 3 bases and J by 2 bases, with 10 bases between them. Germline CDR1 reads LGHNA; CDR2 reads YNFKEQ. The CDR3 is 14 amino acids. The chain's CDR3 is CASSQAGQNYGYTF. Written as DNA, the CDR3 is TGTGCCAGCAGCCAGGCCGGACAGAACTATGGCTACACCTTC.

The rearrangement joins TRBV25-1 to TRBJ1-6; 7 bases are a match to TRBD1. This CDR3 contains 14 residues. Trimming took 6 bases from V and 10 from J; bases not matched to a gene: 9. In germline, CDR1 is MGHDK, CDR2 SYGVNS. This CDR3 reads CASSLTGESSPLHF. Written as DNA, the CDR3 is TGTGCCAGCAGCCTCACAGGGGAATCATCACCCCTCCACTTT.

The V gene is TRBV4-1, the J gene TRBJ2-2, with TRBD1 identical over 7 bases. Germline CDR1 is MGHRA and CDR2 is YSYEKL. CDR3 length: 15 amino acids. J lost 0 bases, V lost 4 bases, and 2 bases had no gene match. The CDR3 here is CASSLGQPNTGELFF. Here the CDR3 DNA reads TGCGCCAGCAGCCTGGGACAGCCGAACACCGGGGAGCTGTTTTTT.

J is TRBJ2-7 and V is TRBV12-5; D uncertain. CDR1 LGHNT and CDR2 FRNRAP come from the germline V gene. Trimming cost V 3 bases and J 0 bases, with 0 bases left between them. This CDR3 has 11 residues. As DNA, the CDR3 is TGTGCTAGTGGTTTCTCCTACGAGCAGTACTTC. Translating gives CASGFSYEQYF.

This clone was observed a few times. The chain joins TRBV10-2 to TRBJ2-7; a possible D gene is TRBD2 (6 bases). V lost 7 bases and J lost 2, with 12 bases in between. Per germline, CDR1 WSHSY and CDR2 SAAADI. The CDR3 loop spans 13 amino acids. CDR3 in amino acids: CASMLAGTYEQYF. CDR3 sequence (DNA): TGCGCCAGCATGCTCGCGGGAACCTACGAGCAGTACTTC.

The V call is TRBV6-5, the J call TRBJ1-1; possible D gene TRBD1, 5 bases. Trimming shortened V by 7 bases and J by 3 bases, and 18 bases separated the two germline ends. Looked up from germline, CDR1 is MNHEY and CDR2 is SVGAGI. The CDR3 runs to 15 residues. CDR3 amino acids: CASTPASPGHTEAFF. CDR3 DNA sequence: TGTGCCAGCACCCCCGCTTCCCCGGGGCACACTGAAGCTTTCTTT.

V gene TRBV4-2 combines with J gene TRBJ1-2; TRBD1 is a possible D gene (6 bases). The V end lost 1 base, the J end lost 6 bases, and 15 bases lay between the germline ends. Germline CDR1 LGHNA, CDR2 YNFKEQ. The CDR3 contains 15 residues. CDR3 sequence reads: CASSQVGSGGDGYTF. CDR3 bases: TGTGCCAGCAGCCAAGTCGGGTCGGGGGGCGATGGCTACACCTTC.

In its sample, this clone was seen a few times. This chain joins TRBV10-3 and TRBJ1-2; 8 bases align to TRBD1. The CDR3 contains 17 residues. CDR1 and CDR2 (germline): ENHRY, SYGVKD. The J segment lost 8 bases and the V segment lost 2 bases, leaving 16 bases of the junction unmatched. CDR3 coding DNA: TGTGCCATCAGTGAGCGGCAGAGGGGACAGGAGAGTGTCGGCTACACCTTC. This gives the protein CAISERQRGQESVGYTF.

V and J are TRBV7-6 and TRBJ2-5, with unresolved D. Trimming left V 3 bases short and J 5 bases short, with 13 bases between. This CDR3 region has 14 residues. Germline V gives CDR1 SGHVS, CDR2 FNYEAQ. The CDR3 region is CASSFGRFGETQYF. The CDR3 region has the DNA TGTGCCAGCAGCTTTGGACGGTTTGGCGAGACCCAGTACTTC.

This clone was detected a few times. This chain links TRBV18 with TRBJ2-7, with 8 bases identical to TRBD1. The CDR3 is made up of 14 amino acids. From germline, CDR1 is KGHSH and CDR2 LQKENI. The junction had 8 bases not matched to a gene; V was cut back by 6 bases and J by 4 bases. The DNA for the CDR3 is TGTGCCAGCTCGACAGGGGCCATGACTTACGAGCAGTACTTC. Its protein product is CASSTGAMTYEQYF.

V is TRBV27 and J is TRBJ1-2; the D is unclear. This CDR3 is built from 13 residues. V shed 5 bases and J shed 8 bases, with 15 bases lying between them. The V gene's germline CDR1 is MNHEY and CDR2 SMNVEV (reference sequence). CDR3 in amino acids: CASSPGPRRGYTF. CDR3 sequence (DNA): TGTGCCAGCAGTCCCGGGCCCCGGAGGGGCTACACCTTC.

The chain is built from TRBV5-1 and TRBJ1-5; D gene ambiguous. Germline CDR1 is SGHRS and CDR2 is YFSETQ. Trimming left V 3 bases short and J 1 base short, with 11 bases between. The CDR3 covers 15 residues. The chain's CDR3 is CASSSEGRSNQPQHF. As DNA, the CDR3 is TGCGCCAGCAGCTCGGAAGGTAGGAGCAATCAGCCCCAGCATTTT.

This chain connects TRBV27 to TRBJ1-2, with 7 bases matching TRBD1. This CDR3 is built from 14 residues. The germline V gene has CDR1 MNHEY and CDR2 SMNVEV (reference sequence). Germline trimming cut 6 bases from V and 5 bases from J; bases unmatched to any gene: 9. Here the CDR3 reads CASRAPGGSYGYTF. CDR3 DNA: TGTGCCAGCAGGGCCCCAGGGGGGAGTTATGGCTACACCTTC.

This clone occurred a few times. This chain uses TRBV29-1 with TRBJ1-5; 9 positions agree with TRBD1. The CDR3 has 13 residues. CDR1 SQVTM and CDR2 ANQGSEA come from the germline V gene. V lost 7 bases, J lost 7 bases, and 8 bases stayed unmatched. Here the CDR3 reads CSASQGAGQPQHF. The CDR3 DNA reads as TGCAGCGCATCACAGGGGGCGGGACAGCCCCAGCATTTT.

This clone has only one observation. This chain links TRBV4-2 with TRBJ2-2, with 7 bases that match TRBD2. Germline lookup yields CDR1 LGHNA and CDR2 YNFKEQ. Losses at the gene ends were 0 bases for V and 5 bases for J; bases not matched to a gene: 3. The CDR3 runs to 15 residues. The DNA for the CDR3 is TGTGCCAGCAGCCAAGATCGGCGGGGGACCGGGGAGCTGTTTTTT. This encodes CASSQDRRGTGELFF.

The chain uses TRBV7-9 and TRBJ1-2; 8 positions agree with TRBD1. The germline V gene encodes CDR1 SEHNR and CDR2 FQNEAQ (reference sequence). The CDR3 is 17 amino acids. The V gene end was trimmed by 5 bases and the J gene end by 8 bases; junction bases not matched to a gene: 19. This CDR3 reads CASSPPRLRGPFWGYTF. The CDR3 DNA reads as TGTGCCAGCAGCCCCCCTAGGCTCAGGGGGCCCTTCTGGGGCTACACCTTC.

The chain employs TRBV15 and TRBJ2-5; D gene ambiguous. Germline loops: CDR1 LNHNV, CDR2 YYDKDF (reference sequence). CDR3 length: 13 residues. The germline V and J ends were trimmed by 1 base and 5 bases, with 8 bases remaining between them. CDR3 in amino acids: CATSRAQRETQYF. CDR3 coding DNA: TGTGCCACCAGCAGAGCACAACGGGAGACCCAGTACTTC.

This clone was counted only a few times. The CDR3 DNA reads TGTGCCAGCAGTATAGGCCCCGAGACCCAGTACTTC. This sequence encodes CASSIGPETQYF. The chain links TRBV7-6 to TRBJ2-5; the D is unclear. Germline V gene data show CDR1 as SGHVS and CDR2 as FNYEAQ. Trimming took 6 bases from V and 5 from J, leaving 10 bases between them. There are 12 residues in the CDR3.

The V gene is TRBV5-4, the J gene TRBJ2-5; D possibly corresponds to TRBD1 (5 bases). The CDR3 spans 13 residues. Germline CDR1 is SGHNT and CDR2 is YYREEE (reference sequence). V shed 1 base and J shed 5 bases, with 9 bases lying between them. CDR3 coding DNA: TGTGCCAGCAGCTTGATGGCAGGGGAGACCCAGTACTTC. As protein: CASSLMAGETQYF.

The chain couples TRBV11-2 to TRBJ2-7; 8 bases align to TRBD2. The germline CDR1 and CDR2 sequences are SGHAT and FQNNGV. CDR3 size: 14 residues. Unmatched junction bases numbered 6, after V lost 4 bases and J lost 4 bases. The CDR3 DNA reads TGTGCCAGCAGCTCCACGGGGGGGCCTTACGAGCAGTACTTC. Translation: CASSSTGGPYEQYF.

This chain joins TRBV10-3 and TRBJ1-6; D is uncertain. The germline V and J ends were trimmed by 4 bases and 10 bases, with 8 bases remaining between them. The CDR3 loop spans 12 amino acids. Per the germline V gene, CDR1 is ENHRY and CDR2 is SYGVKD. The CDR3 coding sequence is TGTGCCATCAGTGCTCCAGACTCACCCCTCCACTTT. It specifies CAISAPDSPLHF.

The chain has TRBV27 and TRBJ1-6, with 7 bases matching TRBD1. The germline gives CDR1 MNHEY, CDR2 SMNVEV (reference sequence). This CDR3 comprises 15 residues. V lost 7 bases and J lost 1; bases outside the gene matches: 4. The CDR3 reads CASTSGQSYNSPLHF. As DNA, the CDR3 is TGTGCCAGCACCTCGGGACAGTCCTATAATTCACCCCTCCACTTT.

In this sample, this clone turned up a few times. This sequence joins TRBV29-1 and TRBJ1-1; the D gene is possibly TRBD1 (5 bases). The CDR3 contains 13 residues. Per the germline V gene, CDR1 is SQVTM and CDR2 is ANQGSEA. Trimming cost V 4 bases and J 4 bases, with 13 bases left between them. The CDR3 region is CSVGSGLATEAFF. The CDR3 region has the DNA TGCAGCGTTGGTTCAGGGTTGGCCACTGAAGCTTTCTTT.

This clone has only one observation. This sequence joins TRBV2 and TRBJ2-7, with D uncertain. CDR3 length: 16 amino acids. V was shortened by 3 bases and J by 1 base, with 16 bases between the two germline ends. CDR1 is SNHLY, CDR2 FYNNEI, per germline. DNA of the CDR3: TGTGCCAGCAGTGAGATGGTTGGTCCGTATTCCTACGAGCAGTACTTC. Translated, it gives CASSEMVGPYSYEQYF.